This passage covers 4 T cell receptor beta chains from one sample sequenced in a study of shared clonotypes between healthy human individuals. The method was immunoSEQ multiplex PCR; TCRdb's version includes in-frame clones alone and lacks a portion of them. The table records hundreds of thousands of clones, 74% of them present only once. Sequenced sample: memory CD4+ T cells sorted from blood. The subset was: CD45RA-negative fraction. Receptor source: a woman aged 25 to 45 in good health.

The chain is built from TRBV29-1 and TRBJ2-5, with D maybe TRBD1 (6 bases). Per the germline V gene, CDR1 is SQVTM and CDR2 is ANQGSEA. V lost 7 bases and J lost 5, with 20 bases in between. The CDR3 length is 14 residues. The CDR3 protein is CSAKRDKVRETQYF. CDR3 bases: TGCAGCGCGAAACGGGACAAGGTACGGGAGACCCAGTACTTC.

The DNA for the CDR3 is TGTGCCAGCAGTTACTACAAACATGGAGACACTGAAGCTTTCTTT. Protein: CASSYYKHGDTEAFF. This chain joins TRBV6-5 and TRBJ1-1, with D unclear. Deletions cut 1 base from V and 3 bases from J, with 12 bases between. The CDR3 loop spans 15 amino acids. Germline V gives CDR1 MNHEY, CDR2 SVGAGI.

V and J are TRBV5-1 and TRBJ2-1; no clear D. V gave up 4 bases and J gave up 10 bases, with 15 bases separating them. The CDR3 sequence is 13 residues long. CDR1 is SGHRS and CDR2 is YFSETQ in the germline V gene. CDR3 sequence: CASSPPVRWEQFF. The CDR3 DNA is TGCGCCAGCAGCCCTCCTGTTCGTTGGGAGCAGTTCTTC. Filled out from reference TRBV5-1 and TRBJ2-1, the complete variable domain reads KAGVTQTPRYLIKTRGQQVTLSCSPISGHRSVSWYQQTPGQGLQFLFEYFSETQRNKGNFPGRFSGRQFSNSRSEMNVSTLELGDSALYLCASSPPVRWEQFFGPGTRLTVL.

A few counts support this clone. The rearrangement links TRBV30 to TRBJ2-5, with 7 bases that match TRBD2. The CDR3 has 14 amino acids. V lost 0 bases and J lost 1; bases outside the gene matches: 2. Germline V gene lookup returns CDR1 GTSNPN and CDR2 SVGIG (reference sequence). The chain's CDR3 is CAWSVRGSQETQYF. The CDR3 nucleotides read TGTGCCTGGAGTGTACGCGGGAGCCAAGAGACCCAGTACTTC.